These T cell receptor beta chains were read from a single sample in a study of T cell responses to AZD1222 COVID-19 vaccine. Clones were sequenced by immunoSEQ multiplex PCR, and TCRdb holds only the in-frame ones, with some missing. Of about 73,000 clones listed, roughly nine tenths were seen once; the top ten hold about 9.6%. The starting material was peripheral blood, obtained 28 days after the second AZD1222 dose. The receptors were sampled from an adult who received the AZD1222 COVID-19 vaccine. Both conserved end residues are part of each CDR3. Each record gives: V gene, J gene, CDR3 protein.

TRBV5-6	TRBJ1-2	CASSLAQGLYGYTF
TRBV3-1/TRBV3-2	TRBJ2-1	CASSQAGSRVWDEQFF
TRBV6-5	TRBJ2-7	CASSYRGQDTYEQYF
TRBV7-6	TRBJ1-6	CASSQGQGNSPLHF
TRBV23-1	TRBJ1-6	CASSPREAYNSPLHF
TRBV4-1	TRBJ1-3	CASSQVGGNTIYF
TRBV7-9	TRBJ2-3	CATRSTDTQYF
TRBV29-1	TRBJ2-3	CSVGSGTDTQYF
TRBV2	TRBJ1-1	CASRTPGLDTEAFF
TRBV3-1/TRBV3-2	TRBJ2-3	CASSQDSGGITDTQYF
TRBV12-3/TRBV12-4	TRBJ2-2	CASSLGTGELFF
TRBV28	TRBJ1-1	CASSLFPGQLNTEAFF
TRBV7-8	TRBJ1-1	CASSLTHLNTEAFF
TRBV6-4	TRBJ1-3	CASSAGGIGGNTIYF
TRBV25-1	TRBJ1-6	CASRRGISPLHF
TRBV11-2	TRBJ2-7	CASSPRGALTPYEQYF
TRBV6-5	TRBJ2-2	CASNGGSTGELFF
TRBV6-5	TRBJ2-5	CASRISGSGETQYF
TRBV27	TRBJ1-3	CASSFDGLSGNTIYF
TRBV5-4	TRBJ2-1	CASSSRLAGGSYNEQFF
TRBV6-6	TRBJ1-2	CASSAKRFYGYTF
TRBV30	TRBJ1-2	CACPRDRGDGYTF
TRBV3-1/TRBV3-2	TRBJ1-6	CASIAIGGSLHF
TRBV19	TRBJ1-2	CASSIIGGGDYGYTF
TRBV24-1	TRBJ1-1	CATSDPGGPNTEAFF
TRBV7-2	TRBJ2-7	CASSAIQGREQYF
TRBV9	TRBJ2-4	CASSEGGRQNIQYF
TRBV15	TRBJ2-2	CATSGPTGLPTGELFF
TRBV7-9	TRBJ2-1	CASSPPRGEGAPWNEQFF
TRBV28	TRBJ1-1	CASRVRAGSTEAFF
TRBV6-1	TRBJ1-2	CASSEPGRSGGYTF
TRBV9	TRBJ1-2	CASSVAGGWDGYTF
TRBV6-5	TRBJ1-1	CASTKRRGKNTEAFF
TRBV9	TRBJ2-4	CASSAGDIAKNIQYF
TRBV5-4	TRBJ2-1	CASSPPASSYNEQFF
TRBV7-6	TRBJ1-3	CASSSGRLSGNTIYF
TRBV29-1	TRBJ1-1	CSVGRKQRTEAFF
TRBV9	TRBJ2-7	CASSPGGRGPSYEQYF
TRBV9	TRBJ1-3	CASSPQGGNPGNTIYF
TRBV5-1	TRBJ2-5	CASSLQGRETQYF
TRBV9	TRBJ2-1	CASSVGGRGTYNEQFF
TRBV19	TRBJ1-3	CASSMMGTWGNTIYF
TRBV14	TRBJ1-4	CASSQDRGEKLFF
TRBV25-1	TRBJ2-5	CASSEYKTQYF
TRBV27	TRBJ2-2	CASSLDGTTGELFF
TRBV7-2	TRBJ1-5	CASSLVKGNQPQHF
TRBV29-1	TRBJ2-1	CSVGAWEQFF
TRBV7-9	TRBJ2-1	CASHVRGLYNEQFF
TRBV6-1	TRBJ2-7	CASSPGYYEQYF
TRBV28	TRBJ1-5	CASSSLDGPPQHF
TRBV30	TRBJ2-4	CAWSVRGRNIQYF